These 9 T cell receptor beta chains originate from one sample sequenced in a study of breast tumors, draining lymph nodes, adjacent tissues. Breast cancer patients provided tissue from their axillary draining lymph nodes. TCRdb fed the multiplex PCR reads into MiXCR, producing one record per CDR3 protein. The sample lists 150,000 to 200,000 distinct CDR3 sequences; approximately 30% were seen once. Sequencing input: axillary lymph node tissue. Receptors were obtained from a female donor with breast cancer. Some clones in this sample may be carry-over from other donors' samples.

In its sample, this clonotype was seen many times. The rearrangement uses TRBV20-1 and TRBJ1-4; 9 bases match TRBD1. Germline CDR1 and CDR2: DFQATT and SNEGSKA (reference sequence). This CDR3 contains 16 residues. Trimming removed 1 base from V and 5 bases from J; junction bases left unmatched: 8. In DNA form, the CDR3 reads TGCAGTGCTAGAGGGACAGGGGAAGGATCAAATGAAAAACTGTTTTTT. Translating it yields CSARGTGEGSNEKLFF.

This clonotype was seen at least ten times. V usage is TRBV29-1 and J usage is TRBJ2-2; D is unresolved. The germline V and J ends were trimmed by 4 bases and 1 base, with 4 bases remaining between them. The germline V gene encodes CDR1 SQVTM and CDR2 ANQGSEA. The CDR3 sequence is 12 residues long. CDR3 sequence (DNA): TGCAGCGTTGCTGGGAACACCGGGGAGCTGTTTTTT. The encoded protein is CSVAGNTGELFF.

In its sample, this clonotype was seen many times. The rearrangement links TRBV20-1 to TRBJ2-5, with D possibly matching TRBD1 (5 bases). The V end lost 2 bases, the J end lost 5 bases, and 9 bases lay between the germline ends. The length of the CDR3 is 12 residues. In germline, CDR1 is DFQATT, CDR2 SNEGSKA (reference sequence). CDR3 loop: CSARSPGETQYF. CDR3 sequence (DNA): TGCAGTGCTAGAAGCCCAGGGGAGACCCAGTACTTC.

Ten or more counts support this clonotype. CDR3 bases: TGCAGTGCTGGGATCGGACAGCACAATGAGCAGTTCTTC. Residues: CSAGIGQHNEQFF. The J gene is TRBJ2-1, the V gene TRBV20-1, with D maybe TRBD1 (6 bases). There are 13 residues in the CDR3. Germline CDR1 DFQATT, CDR2 SNEGSKA (reference sequence). The V and J ends lost 5 bases and 5 bases respectively, with 13 bases between them.

Note on this clonotype: A much larger clone sits a single nucleotide away, making a read error possible. The chain is built from TRBV12-3 or TRBV12-4 and TRBJ2-3, with D possibly matching TRBD2 (6 bases). The CDR3 is 14 amino acids. The CDR3 nucleotides read TGTGCCAGCACCCTTAGCGGTCGCACAGGTACGCAGTATTTT. This encodes CASTLSGRTGTQYF.

This clonotype appeared a few times. A clone one base away is much larger, so this may be a read error. The V gene is TRBV20-1, the J gene TRBJ2-3; 10 bases are a match to TRBD1. V lost 1 base, J lost 1 base, and 8 bases stayed unmatched. Looked up from germline, CDR1 is DFQATT and CDR2 is SNEGSKA (reference sequence). This CDR3 contains 17 residues. Written as DNA, the CDR3 is TGCAGTGCTAGAGGGGTGGGACAGGGGCCCGGCACAGATACGCAGTATTTT. It specifies CSARGVGQGPGTDTQYF.

This clonotype was recorded at least ten times. The genes are TRBV6-5 and TRBJ2-6; D assignment may be TRBD1 or TRBD2 (5 bases each). Deletions cut 6 bases from V and 3 bases from J, with 12 bases between. Germline loops: CDR1 MNHEY, CDR2 SVGAGI. CDR3 length equals 15 residues. CDR3 sequence reads: CASRLMGVGANVLTF. CDR3 bases: TGTGCCAGCAGACTAATGGGGGTTGGGGCCAACGTCCTGACTTTC.

This clonotype was counted only a few times. A much larger clone differs by one base, so this may be a read error. The gene calls are TRBV12-3 or TRBV12-4 and TRBJ1-2; D not resolved. Trimming removed 3 bases from V and 0 bases from J, with 11 bases in between. The CDR3 runs to 15 residues. CDR3 loop: CASSFARAANYGYTF. In DNA, the CDR3 is TGTGCCAGCAGTTTCGCGCGGGCAGCTAACTATGGCTACACCTTC.

This clonotype showed up many times. The V call is TRBV10-3, the J call TRBJ2-7; 10 nucleotides line up with TRBD2. CDR1 is ENHRY and CDR2 is SYGVKD in the germline V gene. The CDR3 has 14 residues. V shed 7 bases, J shed 7 bases, and the junction held 10 bases outside the gene matches. The CDR3 DNA reads TGTGCCATCAAGGATAATAGCGGGAGGAGAGAGCAGTACTTC. Encoded protein: CAIKDNSGRREQYF.